This T cell receptor (beta chain) appears in the sequencing data of a study of T cells after yellow fever vaccination. V dropped 2 bases and J dropped 3 bases, with 7 bases sitting between them. The CDR3 has 13 amino acids. Germline V gene sequence: CDR1 SGHVS, CDR2 FNYEAQ. This clonotype was recorded many times. The antigen is unknown. Study conclusions and caveats: The secondary T-cell response peaked on day 5, not day 15, but was weaker. Reappearance after the booster was observed for most primary-vaccination clones (roughly 97% CD4, less than 90% CD8).

TCRdb itself ran the 5' RACE reads through MiXCR, one entry per CDR3 protein. The sample contains tens of thousands of distinct CDR3 sequences, around 7.9% of which appear only once. V is TRBV7-6 and J is TRBJ1-1; D is unclear. The sample here was CD8+ T cells sorted from PBMCs, taken more than 8 days after the first yellow fever vaccination. This clonotype originated in a man younger than 35 who received the YFV17D yellow fever vaccine. CDR3 residues: CASSLSGYTEAFF. CDR3 coding DNA: TGTGCCAGCAGCTTATCCGGTTACACTGAAGCTTTCTTT.